Below, 21 T cell receptor beta chains from the same sample are listed, as sequenced in a study of blood T cells in healthy people across ages. Together with a sample-barcoded 5' primer, a J-beta primer mix was included in a second PCR lasting about 6 to 12 cycles. TCRdb reanalysed the 5' RACE reads using MiXCR and keeps one entry per CDR3 protein. Here the sample spans 500,000 to 550,000 distinct CDR3 sequences, about 25% being singletons. The same sample was also studied in work on T cells of mothers and their children.

Sequencing was carried out using blood. The source is a boy younger than 18 in good health.

The V gene is TRBV6-1, the J gene TRBJ1-5; D not certain. CDR3 length: 14 residues. The germline CDR1 and CDR2 sequences are MNHNS and SASEGT. Trimming took 7 bases from V and 9 from J, leaving 19 bases between them. This chain's CDR3 is CASTLIGIEGPQHF. In nucleotides, the CDR3 is TGTGCCAGCACCCTTATCGGGATTGAGGGGCCCCAGCATTTT.

This clonotype was detected only a few times. The chain has TRBV15 and TRBJ2-5; D not certain. With 0 bases removed from V and 3 bases from J, the gap between germline ends came to 8 bases. CDR1 and CDR2 (germline): LNHNV, YYDKDF (reference sequence). The CDR3 covers 14 residues. DNA of the CDR3: TGTGCCACCAGCAGAGATCGGAGTAAAGAGACCCAGTACTTC. It specifies CATSRDRSKETQYF.

V usage is TRBV27 and J usage is TRBJ2-5; 10 nucleotides line up with TRBD1. Germline trimming cut 5 bases from V and 3 bases from J; bases unmatched to any gene: 6. This CDR3 spans 15 amino acids. CDR1 is MNHEY, CDR2 SMNVEV, per germline (reference sequence). CDR3 sequence (DNA): TGTGCCAGCAGTGCCCGGGACAGGGGTAAAGAGACCCAGTACTTC. Protein product: CASSARDRGKETQYF.

The V gene is TRBV5-1, the J gene TRBJ1-4; no clear D gene. CDR1 and CDR2 (germline): SGHRS, YFSETQ. The CDR3 length is 14 residues. V was pared by 4 bases and J by 6 bases, with 13 bases between. The CDR3 is CASSPGHADEKLFF. The DNA for the CDR3 is TGCGCCAGCAGCCCGGGCCATGCGGATGAAAAACTGTTTTTT.

The V call is TRBV7-9, the J call TRBJ2-2; D is unresolved. CDR3 length equals 15 residues. V was cut by 1 base and J by 4 bases, with 10 bases left in between. The germline gives CDR1 SEHNR, CDR2 FQNEAQ (reference sequence). Written as DNA, the CDR3 is TGTGCCAGCAGCTTAGACTCCGGGTTCACCGGGGAGCTGTTTTTT. It is translated as CASSLDSGFTGELFF.

The table lists this clonotype with a few counts. The V and J genes are TRBV7-2 and TRBJ2-3, with 14 bases that match TRBD2. V lost 5 bases, J lost 3 bases, and 4 bases stayed unmatched. The germline CDR1 and CDR2 sequences are SGHTA and FQGNSA. The CDR3 is 16 amino acids. The CDR3 region is CASSLTSGGATDTQYF. The CDR3, as DNA: TGTGCCAGCAGCCTGACTAGCGGGGGGGCGACAGATACGCAGTATTTT.

The chain joins TRBV7-6 to TRBJ1-6; 7 nucleotides line up with TRBD1. CDR3 length: 17 residues. V lost 1 base, J lost 9 bases, and 12 bases stayed unmatched. Germline V lookup: CDR1 SGHVS, CDR2 FNYEAQ. The CDR3 nucleotides are TGTGCCAGCAGCTTAGGCCCTACAGGGGCCAAGGGTTCACCCCTCCACTTT. The encoded protein is CASSLGPTGAKGSPLHF. Filled out from reference TRBV7-6 and TRBJ1-6, the complete variable domain reads GAGVSQSPRYKVTKRGQDVALRCDPISGHVSLYWYRQALGQGPEFLTYFNYEAQQDKSGLPNDRFSAERPEGSISTLTIQRTEQRDSAMYRCASSLGPTGAKGSPLHFGNGTRLTVT.

This clonotype has only a few counts. V and J are TRBV5-1 and TRBJ2-3, with a weak D call TRBD2 (6 bases). CDR3 size: 17 residues. Trimming cost V 0 bases and J 0 bases, with 14 bases left between them. CDR1 and CDR2 (germline): SGHRS, YFSETQ. The CDR3 loop reads CASSLGVTSLSTDTQYF. In nucleotides, the CDR3 is TGCGCCAGCAGCTTGGGGGTAACTAGCCTTAGCACAGATACGCAGTATTTT.

This clonotype came up a few times. The chain has TRBV6-2 or TRBV6-3 and TRBJ1-3; D gene ambiguous. CDR1 is MNHEY, CDR2 SVGEGT, per germline. The CDR3 totals 12 residues. With 6 bases removed from V and 7 bases from J, the gap between germline ends came to 10 bases. The CDR3 sequence: CASRAMRNTIYF. In DNA, the CDR3 is TGTGCCAGCAGGGCCATGAGGAACACCATATATTTT.

The chain couples TRBV12-3 or TRBV12-4 to TRBJ2-1; D gene ambiguous. V gave up 3 bases and J gave up 10 bases, with 19 bases separating them. The length of the CDR3 is 15 residues. CDR3 sequence: CASSFPLGDVREQFF. CDR3 sequence (DNA): TGTGCCAGCAGTTTTCCTCTCGGCGACGTAAGGGAGCAGTTCTTC.

This clonotype was observed a few times. The chain is built from TRBV6-2 or TRBV6-3 and TRBJ2-1, with TRBD2 matching 14 bases. The CDR3 covers 15 residues. CDR1 MNHEY and CDR2 SVGEGT come from the germline V gene. The V and J ends lost 10 bases and 7 bases, in that order; junction bases with no gene match: 9. The DNA for the CDR3 is TGTGCCATAAGGTCGGGACTAGCGGGAGATAATGAGCAGTTCTTC. Protein: CAIRSGLAGDNEQFF.

The chain links TRBV4-3 to TRBJ2-2, with D perhaps matching TRBD2 (7 bases). Trimming shortened V by 0 bases and J by 2 bases, and 16 bases separated the two germline ends. This CDR3 spans 18 amino acids. Looked up from germline, CDR1 is LGHNA and CDR2 is YSLEER. CDR3 DNA: TGCGCCAGCAGCCAAGAGGACGGGGGGCTGCCTAACACCGGGGAGCTGTTTTTT. This gives the protein CASSQEDGGLPNTGELFF.

The rearrangement uses TRBV4-3 and TRBJ1-6, with TRBD1 matching 7 bases. After removal of 1 base from V and 9 bases from J, the junction contained 9 bases not matched to a gene. Germline assignment: CDR1 LGHNA and CDR2 YSLEER. The length of the CDR3 is 16 residues. The CDR3 spells CASSQGSQGGSSPLHF. The CDR3 region has the DNA TGCGCCAGCAGCCAAGGATCGCAGGGGGGATCTTCACCCCTCCACTTT.

Regarding this clonotype: Since the CDR3 does not end with the conserved phenylalanine or tryptophan, this likely comes from a read error. The CDR3 nucleotides read TGTGCCAGCACCAGTGGGACAGCTAACTATGGCTACACCATC. Its protein is CASTSGTANYGYTI. V gene TRBV4-2 combines with J gene TRBJ1-2; 7 bases fit TRBD1. V lost 7 bases and J lost 0; bases outside the gene matches: 5. Germline CDR1 LGHNA, CDR2 YNFKEQ. This CDR3 spans 14 amino acids.

The CDR3 is CASSLAGIGETQYF. The CDR3 nucleotides are TGCGCCAGCAGCTTGGCGGGGATAGGAGAGACCCAGTACTTC. The V gene is TRBV5-1, the J gene TRBJ2-5; a weak D match, TRBD2 (5 bases). The CDR3 totals 14 residues. Deletions cut 0 bases from V and 4 bases from J, with 10 bases between. The germline gives CDR1 SGHRS, CDR2 YFSETQ.

The J gene is TRBJ2-3, the V gene TRBV7-2; D call uncertain. The CDR3 has 17 amino acids. Germline loops: CDR1 SGHTA, CDR2 FQGNSA. V shed 3 bases and J shed 2 bases, with 18 bases lying between them. CDR3 sequence: CASSLGSGLDPTDTQYF. CDR3 coding DNA: TGTGCCAGCAGCTTGGGATCGGGTCTAGACCCCACAGATACGCAGTATTTT.

This clonotype was counted between two and nine times. The V call is TRBV20-1, the J call TRBJ2-3; a possible D gene is TRBD2 (6 bases). The CDR3 covers 12 residues. Trimming stripped 0 bases from V and 6 bases from J, with 7 bases between. The germline CDR1 and CDR2 sequences are DFQATT and SNEGSKA (reference sequence). DNA for the CDR3: TGCAGTGCTAGAGATCTAGCGGATACGCAGTATTTT. Residues: CSARDLADTQYF.

The V gene is TRBV14, the J gene TRBJ1-6; D is perhaps TRBD1 (5 bases). Germline CDR1 is SGHDN and CDR2 is FVKESK. Trimming cost V 0 bases and J 10 bases, with 19 bases left between them. The CDR3 runs to 17 residues. In DNA, the CDR3 is TGTGCCAGCAGCCAAGATCGGGGGAGAGGGGCAGGATCACCCCTCCACTTT. It encodes CASSQDRGRGAGSPLHF.

This clonotype has just a few counts. V gene TRBV7-3 combines with J gene TRBJ2-5; TRBD2 matches 11 bases. The assigned J gene may be wrong: the sequence end matches TRBJ2-1 better. The CDR3 totals 17 residues. Germline V gives CDR1 SGHTA, CDR2 FQGTGA. As DNA, the CDR3 is TGTGCCAGCAGCACACACTCGGGGACTAGCGGTGGCAATGAGCAGTTCTTC. Protein: CASSTHSGTSGGNEQFF.

This rearrangement joins TRBV7-2 to TRBJ2-7; TRBD2 aligns across 8 bases. CDR3 size: 13 residues. Germline V lookup: CDR1 SGHTA, CDR2 FQGNSA. V lost 5 bases, J lost 4 bases, and 4 bases stayed unmatched. In nucleotides, the CDR3 is TGTGCCAGCAGCAAACTAGCGGAATACGAGCAGTACTTC. Translating it yields CASSKLAEYEQYF.

A note on this clonotype: The junction does not match germline at one end; this may be a read error. V usage is TRBV7-2 and J usage is TRBJ1-3; D call uncertain. Germline assignment: CDR1 SGHTA and CDR2 FQGNSA. CDR3 length: 14 residues. The CDR3: CACSSYGSGNTIYF. The CDR3 DNA follows: TGTGCCTGCAGCTCCTACGGCTCTGGAAACACCATATATTTT. Supplemented by reference TRBV7-2 and TRBJ1-3, the full variable domain reads GAGVSQSPSNKVTEKGKDVELRCDPISGHTALYWYRQSLGQGLEFLIYFQGNSAPDKSGLPSDRFSAERTGGSVSTLTIQRTQQEDSAVYLCACSSYGSGNTIYFGEGSWLTVV.